A selection of T cell receptor beta chains follows, all from one sample in a study of blood T cell repertoires in COVID-19. Profiled with immunoSEQ multiplex PCR; TCRdb holds only in-frame clones, not every one. This sample has some 200,000 clones; around 83% occur once, and the top ten carry about 5.7%. Sequencing was done on a sample of peripheral blood. These receptors originate from a woman between 40 and 55 years old with acute or convalescent COVID-19. The CDR3 runs from the conserved cysteine through the conserved F or W. D genes are given only for firm matches. Only some rows state a clone size, as once, few, many or a class for expanded clones.

CDR3aa | CDR3nt | abundance | d_gene | j_gene | v_gene
CSVSNLDSRSGNTIYF | TGCAGCGTTTCAAATCTAGACAGCCGCTCTGGAAACACCATATATTTT | few | . | TRBJ1-3 | TRBV29-1
CASSHTSGHYEQYF | TGTGCCAGCAGCCATACTAGCGGCCACTACGAGCAGTACTTC | . | TRBD2 | TRBJ2-7 | TRBV3-1/TRBV3-2
CSVEGLERAPYNEQFF | TGCAGCGTTGAAGGGTTGGAGCGGGCTCCCTACAATGAGCAGTTCTTC | . | . | TRBJ2-1 | TRBV29-1
CASSQGQPNSPLHF | TGTGCCAGCAGCCAAGGACAGCCTAATTCACCCCTCCACTTT | . | . | TRBJ1-6 | TRBV3-1/TRBV3-2
CASSRPGTVGDGYTF | TGCGCCAGCAGCCGACCTGGGACAGTAGGGGACGGCTACACCTTC | . | TRBD1 | TRBJ1-2 | TRBV4-1
CASRTVMNTEAFF | TGTGCCAGCAGGACAGTGATGAACACTGAAGCTTTCTTT | . | . | TRBJ1-1 | TRBV2
CASSRSQGASQETQYF | TGTGCCAGCAGCAGATCACAGGGAGCCTCCCAAGAGACCCAGTACTTC | . | . | TRBJ2-5 | TRBV21-1
CASSSRQELNTEAFF | TGTGCCAGCAGCTCCCGACAGGAGTTGAACACTGAAGCTTTCTTT | . | . | TRBJ1-1 | TRBV5-8
CASSAERLGGRETQYF | TGTGCCAGCAGCGCCGAGAGACTGGGGGGGCGAGAGACCCAGTACTTC | . | . | TRBJ2-5 | TRBV7-6
CASSEGTGKGGTEAFF | TGTGCCAGCAGTGAGGGGACAGGGAAGGGGGGGACTGAAGCTTTCTTT | . | TRBD1 | TRBJ1-1 | TRBV6-1
CASSLGLGATNEKLFF | TGTGCCAGCAGCTTGGGGTTGGGAGCAACTAATGAAAAACTGTTTTTT | . | . | TRBJ1-4 | TRBV5-6
CASHLESGSSSYNEQFF | TGTGCCAGCCATTTAGAGAGCGGGAGTAGTTCCTACAATGAGCAGTTCTTC | . | TRBD2 | TRBJ2-1 | TRBV27
CASSDRGEVGAFF | TGTGCCAGCAGCGACAGGGGGGAGGTTGGGGCTTTCTTT | few | TRBD1 | TRBJ1-1 | TRBV7-2
CATSDPAGGSYNEQFF | TGTGCCACCAGTGATCCAGCGGGAGGGTCCTACAATGAGCAGTTCTTC | . | TRBD2 | TRBJ2-1 | TRBV24-1
CASSLGADQPQHF | TGTGCCAGCAGCTTAGGGGCTGATCAGCCCCAGCATTTT | . | . | TRBJ1-5 | TRBV7-2
CASKQRDISYEQYF | TGTGCCAGCAAACAACGGGACATCTCCTACGAGCAGTACTTC | . | . | TRBJ2-7 | TRBV2
CSASIGDRDSPLHF | TGCAGTGCTAGTATCGGGGACAGGGATTCACCCCTCCACTTT | once | TRBD1 | TRBJ1-6 | TRBV20-1
CASSKTGWGATEAFF | TGTGCCAGCAGCAAGACAGGGTGGGGGGCCACTGAAGCTTTCTTT | . | TRBD1 | TRBJ1-1 | TRBV5-8
CASSRGRVDEKLFF | TGTGCCAGCAGCCGAGGACGGGTAGATGAAAAACTGTTTTTT | few | . | TRBJ1-4 | TRBV7-8
CASSGPTGGFREKLFF | TGTGCCAGCAGCGGACCCACAGGGGGATTTCGGGAAAAACTGTTTTTT | . | TRBD1 | TRBJ1-4 | TRBV2
CASSLAQGTYGYTF | TGTGCCAGCAGCTTGGCGCAGGGGACCTATGGCTACACCTTC | . | . | TRBJ1-2 | TRBV11-1
CASTPRTASGGDEQFF | TGTGCCAGCACCCCGAGAACGGCTAGCGGAGGGGATGAGCAGTTCTTC | . | TRBD2 | TRBJ2-1 | TRBV7-9
CASSLARGQGENSPLHF | TGTGCCAGCAGCTTAGCGCGTGGACAGGGCGAGAATTCACCCCTCCACTTT | . | TRBD1 | TRBJ1-6 | TRBV7-9
CASSSGGSGSVDTQYF | TGTGCCAGCAGCTCCGGTGGTAGCGGGAGCGTGGATACGCAGTATTTT | . | TRBD2 | TRBJ2-3 | TRBV5-4
CSAEGVYGYTF | TGCAGCGCCGAAGGGGTTTATGGCTACACCTTC | . | . | TRBJ1-2 | TRBV29-1
CAISAGQGLRENQPQHF | TGTGCCATCAGTGCGGGACAGGGCTTGAGGGAAAATCAGCCCCAGCATTTT | . | TRBD1 | TRBJ1-5 | TRBV10-3
CASSVERGTGYEQYF | TGTGCCAGCAGCGTAGAGAGGGGGACAGGCTACGAGCAGTACTTC | few | TRBD1 | TRBJ2-7 | TRBV9
CASSLRRSSYNSPLHF | TGCGCCAGCAGCTTACGACGGAGCTCCTATAATTCACCCCTCCACTTT | . | . | TRBJ1-6 | TRBV5-1
CAIRDRDTEAFF | TGTGCCATCAGGGACAGGGACACTGAAGCTTTCTTT | . | TRBD1 | TRBJ1-1 | TRBV10-3